This TCR beta chain was sequenced during a study of CD8 T cells in Susac syndrome. RNA totalling about 0.5 to 1 ug underwent reverse transcription with random hexamers. TCRdb redid the calling of the immunoSEQ multiplex PCR reads with MiXCR, one entry per CDR3 protein. The sample has 210,000 or so distinct CDR3 sequences, roughly 93% seen once. The authors carried out high-throughput sequencing of TCR beta. They applied it to CD8+ and CD4+ T cells obtained from blood. This CDR3 is built from 13 residues. Germline CDR1 and CDR2: SGHNT and YYREEE (reference sequence). V lost 1 base, J lost 1 base, and 5 bases lay in between.

Sequencing was carried out using CD4+ T cells from PBMCs. This receptor was obtained from a human donor with Susac syndrome. V gene TRBV5-4 combines with J gene TRBJ1-1; the D is unclear. CDR3 amino acids: CASSLLRNTEAFF. The CDR3 nucleotides read TGTGCCAGCAGCTTGTTGAGGAACACTGAAGCTTTCTTT.